The rows below give T cell receptor beta chains drawn from one sample of a study of blood T cell repertoires in COVID-19. The data were produced by immunoSEQ multiplex PCR, yet TCRdb's version contains in-frame clones alone and is incomplete. The profile shows 300,000 to 450,000 clones, 85% to 90% of them singletons. The sample was PBMCs or T cells enriched from blood (not recorded which). Receptor source: a man aged 18 to 35 who had recovered from COVID-19. CDR3s include the opening cysteine and the closing phenylalanine or tryptophan. A D gene is named only where the DNA matches it firmly. The size of a clone is reported for some rows only, either as once, few or many, or as a class for expanded clones.

>TRBJ2-3|-|TRBV19|-
CASTPGHSTDTQYF
TGTGCCAGTACCCCAGGGCACTCTACAGATACGCAGTATTTT
>TRBJ2-1|-|TRBV4-1|TRBD2
CASSQGLAGALYEQFF
TGCGCCAGCAGCCAGGGACTAGCGGGGGCTCTCTATGAGCAGTTCTTC
>TRBJ1-5|-|TRBV12-5|-
CASGLIYGKRDQPQHF
TGTGCTAGTGGTTTGATTTACGGGAAGAGGGATCAGCCCCAGCATTTT
>TRBJ2-2|-|TRBV24-1|TRBD1
CATSSRQGPGELFF
TGTGCCACCAGTTCCAGACAGGGTCCCGGGGAGCTGTTTTTT
>TRBJ2-7|-|TRBV5-5|TRBD2
CASSHGLAGGFGSYEQYF
TGTGCCAGCAGCCACGGACTAGCGGGGGGTTTCGGCTCCTACGAGCAGTACTTC
>TRBJ1-1|-|TRBV4-1|-
CASSLERAANTEAFF
TGCGCCAGCAGCCTGGAGAGGGCGGCGAACACTGAAGCTTTCTTT
>TRBJ2-7|-|TRBV28|TRBD2
CASSDSGSFIYEQYF
TGTGCCAGCTCTGACAGCGGGAGTTTTATCTACGAGCAGTACTTC
>TRBJ1-1|-|TRBV19|-
CASSIRQALNTEAFF
TGTGCCAGTAGTATAAGACAGGCGCTGAACACTGAAGCTTTCTTT
>TRBJ2-7|-|TRBV28|-
CASNVGGGVYEQYF
TGTGCCAGCAATGTGGGAGGGGGTGTCTACGAGCAGTACTTC
>TRBJ1-1|few|TRBV29-1|-
CSVGQPNTEAFF
TGCAGCGTTGGACAGCCGAACACTGAAGCTTTCTTT
>TRBJ2-7|-|TRBV19|TRBD1
CASSIPGQGYEQYF
TGTGCCAGTAGTATCCCGGGACAGGGGTACGAGCAGTACTTC
>TRBJ2-2|-|TRBV7-2|TRBD1
CASSLRTGGFTGELFF
TGTGCCAGCAGCCTAAGGACAGGGGGCTTCACCGGGGAGCTGTTTTTT
>TRBJ1-5|-|TRBV19|-
CASSPLGLNQPQHF
TGTGCCAGTAGCCCCCTAGGCCTCAATCAGCCCCAGCATTTT
>TRBJ2-3|-|TRBV19|TRBD2
CASSIDLAGWRGGTDTQYF
TGTGCCAGTAGTATAGACCTAGCGGGATGGAGGGGTGGCACAGATACGCAGTATTTT
>TRBJ2-3|once|TRBV29-1|TRBD1
CSVESRFGTGGTDTQYF
TGCAGCGTTGAATCTCGTTTTGGGACAGGGGGAACAGATACGCAGTATTTT
>TRBJ2-1|-|TRBV29-1|TRBD1
CSVVKDRGRYNEQFF
TGCAGCGTTGTAAAGGACAGGGGGCGATACAATGAGCAGTTCTTC
>TRBJ1-1|-|TRBV7-9|TRBD1
CASSTPTGLNTEAFF
TGTGCCAGCAGCACCCCGACAGGGTTGAACACTGAAGCTTTCTTT
>TRBJ1-1|-|TRBV13|TRBD1
CASSSYPGQGLAEAFF
TGTGCCAGCAGCTCCTATCCGGGACAGGGTCTGGCTGAAGCTTTCTTT
>TRBJ2-1|-|TRBV27|-
CASTPGTGISAEFF
TGTGCCAGCACCCCCGGGACTGGCATATCTGCGGAGTTCTTC
>TRBJ1-4|-|TRBV9|TRBD1
CASSPRQGPTNEKLFF
TGTGCCAGCAGCCCACGACAGGGGCCAACTAATGAAAAACTGTTTTTT
>TRBJ2-3|once|TRBV2|-
CASSVGQSIVDTQYF
TGTGCCAGCAGTGTTGGCCAGTCAATTGTTGATACGCAGTATTTT
>TRBJ1-2|-|TRBV29-1|-
CSVLLSLPNYGYTF
TGCAGCGTACTGCTCTCGCTCCCGAACTATGGCTACACCTTC
>TRBJ2-5|-|TRBV7-8|-
CASSLEAVTQYF
TGTGCCAGCAGCTTAGAAGCGGTGACCCAGTACTTC
>TRBJ1-4|few|TRBV5-1|-
CASSLGGSSNEKLFF
TGCGCCAGCAGCTTAGGAGGGAGCTCTAATGAAAAACTGTTTTTT
>TRBJ1-5|-|TRBV10-1|TRBD1
CASTNYRGLQPQHF
TGCGCCAGCACCAATTACAGGGGGCTGCAGCCCCAGCATTTT
>TRBJ2-3|-|TRBV12-3/TRBV12-4|-
CASRTGNTDTQYF
TGTGCCAGCAGGACGGGGAACACAGATACGCAGTATTTT
>TRBJ1-5|-|TRBV12-3/TRBV12-4|-
CASKQEISAQHF
TGTGCCAGCAAACAGGAGATATCGGCCCAGCATTTT
>TRBJ2-1|-|TRBV7-6|-
CASSLGNSGRHNEQFF
TGTGCCAGCAGCTTGGGCAATTCAGGGAGGCACAATGAGCAGTTCTTC
>TRBJ2-2|-|TRBV5-4|TRBD1
CASSSGQDNPNTGELFF
TGTGCCAGCAGCTCGGGACAGGACAACCCGAACACCGGGGAGCTGTTTTTT
>TRBJ1-2|-|TRBV6-5|-
CASRGQGGYTF
TGTGCCAGCAGGGGGCAAGGTGGCTACACCTTC
>TRBJ1-5|-|TRBV28|-
CASSPSPADSNQPQHF
TGTGCCAGCAGTCCATCCCCGGCGGATAGCAATCAGCCCCAGCATTTT
>TRBJ2-1|-|TRBV27|-
CASGASYNEQFF
TGTGCCAGCGGGGCCTCCTACAATGAGCAGTTCTTC
>TRBJ2-5|-|TRBV18|TRBD2
CASSSRTSGGASFAQTQYF
TGTGCCAGCTCCTCGCGGACTAGCGGGGGGGCCTCCTTCGCGCAGACCCAGTACTTC
>TRBJ2-7|-|TRBV11-1|TRBD1
CASSQHGTGNYEQYF
TGTGCCAGCAGCCAGCACGGGACAGGAAACTACGAGCAGTACTTC
>TRBJ2-7|-|TRBV9|-
CASSVGSSGLSYEQYF
TGTGCCAGCAGCGTAGGCAGTAGCGGTCTCTCCTACGAGCAGTACTTC
>TRBJ2-7|-|TRBV28|-
CASSPAYEQYF
TGTGCCAGCAGCCCTGCCTACGAGCAGTACTTC
>TRBJ1-2|-|TRBV28|-
CASSLGGVAPLYGYTF
TGTGCCAGCAGTTTAGGGGGGGTTGCTCCCCTCTATGGCTACACCTTC
>TRBJ2-3|-|TRBV19|TRBD2
CASSTFAGVGTDTQYF
TGTGCCAGTAGTACCTTCGCGGGAGTGGGCACAGATACGCAGTATTTT
>TRBJ1-1|-|TRBV28|TRBD1
CASSLPTGPEAFF
TGTGCCAGCAGCCTCCCGACAGGGCCGGAAGCTTTCTTT
>TRBJ2-7|many|TRBV5-1|-
CASSPPGLPYEQYF
TGCGCCAGCAGCCCTCCGGGGTTACCCTACGAGCAGTACTTC
>TRBJ1-1|once|TRBV6-2/TRBV6-3|-
CASSFSLYRETEAFF
TGTGCCAGCAGCTTTTCCTTATACAGGGAAACTGAAGCTTTCTTT
>TRBJ1-1|-|TRBV30|-
CAWGGVSRGAFF
TGTGCCTGGGGTGGGGTATCCAGGGGAGCTTTCTTT
>TRBJ1-6|-|TRBV6-5|TRBD1
CASSYSTGGNSPLHF
TGTGCCAGCAGTTACTCGACAGGGGGTAATTCACCCCTCCACTTT
>TRBJ1-2|-|TRBV5-6|-
CASSLKFADNYGYTF
TGTGCCAGCAGCTTGAAGTTTGCAGATAACTATGGCTACACCTTC
>TRBJ1-1|-|TRBV6-5|-
CASSYRGGTEAFF
TGTGCCAGCAGTTACCGAGGGGGAACTGAAGCTTTCTTT
>TRBJ1-2|-|TRBV7-2|-
CASSLVFSKINYGYTF
TGTGCCAGCAGCTTAGTTTTTTCAAAAATCAACTATGGCTACACCTTC
>TRBJ1-1|-|TRBV15|TRBD1
CATRDRNTEAFF
TGTGCCACCCGGGACAGGAACACTGAAGCTTTCTTT
>TRBJ1-6|-|TRBV27|-
CASSLGGVGSPLHF
TGTGCCAGCAGTTTAGGCGGGGTAGGCTCACCCCTCCACTTT
>TRBJ2-1|-|TRBV7-2|-
CASSLARDFYNEQFF
TGTGCCAGCAGCTTAGCGCGGGACTTTTACAATGAGCAGTTCTTC
>TRBJ1-4|-|TRBV11-1|-
CASSRTLYGEKLFF
TGTGCCAGCAGCCGGACATTGTATGGCGAAAAACTGTTTTTT
>TRBJ2-7|-|TRBV29-1|TRBD1
CSGRTGETYEQYF
TGCAGCGGCCGGACAGGGGAGACCTACGAGCAGTACTTC
>TRBJ1-1|-|TRBV20-1|-
CSAEGRAEAFF
TGCAGTGCTGAGGGGAGGGCTGAAGCTTTCTTT
>TRBJ1-6|-|TRBV5-8|-
CASTTGSSYNSPLHF
TGTGCCAGCACCACAGGGAGCTCCTATAATTCACCCCTCCACTTT
>TRBJ1-3|-|TRBV28|TRBD1
CASSLRSRTGSNTIYF
TGTGCCAGCAGTTTGCGATCGCGGACAGGATCGAACACCATATATTTT
>TRBJ1-4|-|TRBV19|-
CASSIGQATVPEKLFF
TGTGCCAGTAGTATTGGGCAGGCCACCGTCCCCGAAAAACTGTTTTTT
>TRBJ1-4|once|TRBV5-1|TRBD1
CASSSGQGREKLFF
TGCGCCAGCAGTTCGGGACAGGGTAGGGAAAAACTGTTTTTT
>TRBJ1-6|-|TRBV5-1|-
CASSLEAGASPLHF
TGCGCCAGCAGCTTGGAGGCAGGGGCTTCACCCCTCCACTTT